This TCR beta chain derives from a study of blood T cell repertoires in COVID-19. Sequenced by immunoSEQ multiplex PCR; TCRdb stores in-frame clones only, minus some. This sample has fewer than 250,000 clones, with around four fifths found just once. In germline, CDR1 is SEHNR, CDR2 FQNEAQ (reference sequence). V lost 5 bases and J lost 0, with 11 bases in between. CDR3 length equals 15 residues. This TCR was recovered from a woman in her 70s with active or convalescent COVID-19. The rearrangement uses TRBV7-9 and TRBJ1-3, with D possibly being TRBD1 (6 bases). The sequenced sample consisted of peripheral blood. CDR3 sequence (DNA): TGTGCCAGCAGCCTAGGGGGACTCTCTGGAAACACCATATATTTT. Translating gives CASSLGGLSGNTIYF.